This T cell receptor beta chain came from a study of shared clonotypes between healthy human individuals. V was clipped by 1 base and J by 6 bases, with 5 bases between them. Germline V gene data show CDR1 as ENHRY and CDR2 as SYGVKD. The CDR3 runs 12 residues. Donors were Caucasian adults residing in Nashville, Tennessee, USA. The table came from immunoSEQ multiplex PCR; TCRdb's copy has only in-frame clones and leaves some out. The sample has 2 million to 2.5 million clones, around 90% seen once; the top ten hold more than 0.35%. The V and J genes are TRBV10-3 and TRBJ2-3; unclear D gene. This clonotype originated in a man younger than 35 in good health. Some clones in this sample may be carry-over from other donors' samples. What was sequenced was naive CD4+ T cells from PBMCs. Subset: CD45RA+ positively selected. The CDR3 region has the DNA TGTGCCATCAGTGAGTACGGCGATACGCAGTATTTT. It specifies CAISEYGDTQYF.